One sample yielded the 3 T cell receptor beta chains listed below, sequenced in a study of T cell responses to AZD1222 COVID-19 vaccine. Using immunoSEQ multiplex PCR, the repertoire was profiled, and TCRdb retains in-frame clones only, with some absent. This sample carries about 140,000 clones, more than 85% of them seen once, and the ten largest clones take 1% to 1.5%. This specimen consisted of peripheral blood, obtained 28 days after the second AZD1222 dose. These receptors were obtained from an adult who received the AZD1222 COVID-19 vaccine.

J is TRBJ2-1 and V is TRBV28; TRBD2 matches 7 bases. Germline CDR1 is MDHEN and CDR2 is SYDVKM. J was trimmed by 2 bases and V by 3 bases; bases with no gene match: 1. The CDR3 is made up of 14 amino acids. The CDR3 DNA is TGTGCCAGCAGTTTCGGGGGGACCTACAATGAGCAGTTCTTC. This gives the protein CASSFGGTYNEQFF.

The chain recombines TRBV12-3 or TRBV12-4 with TRBJ2-7, with D unresolved. The V and J ends lost 2 bases and 3 bases respectively, with 5 bases between them. CDR3 length: 12 amino acids. CDR3 loop: CASSLFGYEQYF. CDR3 coding DNA: TGTGCCAGCAGTTTATTCGGCTACGAGCAGTACTTC.

The J gene is TRBJ1-6, the V gene TRBV12-3 or TRBV12-4; TRBD1 is a possible D gene (6 bases). The CDR3 runs 13 residues. V lost 6 bases and J 6 bases, leaving 9 bases between the germline ends. The CDR3: CASRDRSNSPLHF. In DNA form, the CDR3 reads TGTGCCAGCAGAGACAGGTCTAATTCACCCCTCCACTTT.